Following are 7 T cell receptor beta chains from one sample sequenced in a study of blood T cell repertoires in COVID-19. Sequenced by immunoSEQ multiplex PCR; TCRdb stores in-frame clones only, minus some. In the table there are about 45,000 clones, approximately 82% of which are singletons. What was sequenced was peripheral blood. All receptors come from an elderly woman with acute or convalescent COVID-19.

This clone was observed a handful of times. The chain is built from TRBV6-2 or TRBV6-3 and TRBJ1-1; 7 nucleotides agree with TRBD1. Germline loops: CDR1 MNHEY, CDR2 SVGEGT. After removal of 5 bases from V and 5 bases from J, the junction contained 8 bases not matched to a gene. The CDR3 runs 14 residues. The CDR3 loop is CASSDRQGGTEAFF. In DNA, the CDR3 is TGTGCCAGCAGTGACCGACAGGGAGGTACTGAAGCTTTCTTT.

The chain recombines TRBV6-1 with TRBJ1-2, with a possible D match to TRBD1 (5 bases). The V gene's germline CDR1 is MNHNS and CDR2 SASEGT. Trimming removed 1 base at V and 2 bases at J, with 14 bases between. The CDR3 has 16 residues. The CDR3 DNA reads TGTGCCAGCAGTGAAGGGGTGGGGGGTCTGAACTATGGCTACACCTTC. Translating gives CASSEGVGGLNYGYTF.

The V gene is TRBV20-1, the J gene TRBJ1-5; TRBD1 is a possible D gene (6 bases). Looked up from germline, CDR1 is DFQATT and CDR2 is SNEGSKA (reference sequence). Between the trimmed V and J ends, which lost 6 bases and 11 bases, there was a span of 11 bases. There are 10 residues in the CDR3. CDR3 nucleotide sequence: TGCAGTGCCGTGGACAGATCCCAGCATTTT. It codes for CSAVDRSQHF.

Only one count was recorded for this clone. CDR3: CASSEEETTGYGYTF. The DNA of the CDR3 is TGTGCCAGCAGTGAAGAGGAGACTACAGGGTATGGCTACACCTTC. J is TRBJ1-2 and V is TRBV2; maybe TRBD1 (6 bases). V was trimmed by 1 base and J by 5 bases, leaving 14 bases between them. Germline V gene sequence: CDR1 SNHLY, CDR2 FYNNEI. CDR3 length: 15 residues.

J is TRBJ2-4 and V is TRBV6-5; TRBD2 might be the D (5 bases). This CDR3 spans 13 amino acids. Germline CDR1 reads MNHEY; CDR2 reads SVGAGI. V gave up 6 bases and J gave up 4 bases, with 10 bases separating them. The CDR3 loop reads CASRDGVKNIQYF. CDR3 bases: TGTGCCAGCAGGGACGGGGTGAAAAACATTCAGTACTTC.

The chain links TRBV29-1 to TRBJ1-3; maybe TRBD1 (5 bases). Germline V gene data show CDR1 as SQVTM and CDR2 as ANQGSEA. Trimming cost V 7 bases and J 2 bases, with 9 bases left between them. This CDR3 is built from 12 residues. The CDR3 spells CSAAGPGNTIYF. In nucleotides, the CDR3 is TGCAGCGCTGCAGGGCCTGGAAACACCATATATTTT. The whole variable domain, remainder taken from reference TRBV29-1 and TRBJ1-3, is SAVISQKPSRDICQRGTSLTIQCQVDSQVTMMFWYRQQPGQSLTLIATANQGSEATYESGFVIDKFPISRPNLTFSTLTVSNMSPEDSSIYLCSAAGPGNTIYFGEGSWLTVV.

The chain carries TRBV4-2 and TRBJ2-2; the match to TRBD1 covers 7 bases. The CDR3 has 17 amino acids. With 0 bases clipped from V and 1 base from J, the junction kept 5 bases outside the gene matches. The V gene's germline CDR1 is LGHNA and CDR2 YNFKEQ. For the CDR3, the DNA is TGTGCCAGCAGCCAAGATCCGAGGACAGGGAACACCGGGGAGCTGTTTTTT. This gives the protein CASSQDPRTGNTGELFF.